Given below is one T cell receptor beta chain in context. Original handling: Cell counts per sample came from amplifying reference gene primers. The assay was immunoSEQ multiplex PCR, and TCRdb's table has in-frame clones only and misses some. That table furnishes V, J and clone size, whereas the DNA furnished D and trimming. The table shows about 280,000 clones, with 85% occurring only once. The sample belongs to a study of blood T cell repertoires in COVID-19. The wider study: Specimens from acute and convalescent COVID-19 originated in the United States, Italy and Spain. Sources were T cells, B-cell-depleted T cells, or PBMCs; the material itself was cDNA or gDNA.

Germline V CDR1 and CDR2: MNHEY, SVGAGI. V lost 0 bases and J lost 6, with 15 bases in between. This CDR3 comprises 15 residues. The chain uses TRBV6-5 and TRBJ2-7; D is possibly TRBD2 (5 bases). The specimen sequenced was peripheral blood. This clonotype originated in a man aged 45-60 years with active or convalescent COVID-19. The CDR3 loop reads CASSYSTVGVVEQYF. The CDR3 nucleotides are TGTGCCAGCAGTTACTCGACGGTGGGAGTGGTCGAGCAGTACTTC.